This TCR beta chain was recovered during a study of shared clonotypes between healthy human individuals. Sequencing was performed with immunoSEQ multiplex PCR; in TCRdb, only in-frame clones are kept and a portion is missing. There are hundreds of thousands of clones in the sample; about 97% occur only once, and less than 0.065% lies in the top ten. Deletions cut 5 bases from V and 2 bases from J, with 19 bases between. The CDR3 sequence is 17 residues long. The germline gives CDR1 SGHVS, CDR2 FQNEAQ. This chain links TRBV7-8 with TRBJ1-5, with D hard to call. This clonotype originated in a woman in her twenties or thirties in good health. The sample consisted of naive CD4+ T cells sorted from blood. Subset reported: CD45RA+ positively selected. CDR3 sequence reads: CASSPTHTTDGNQPQHF. The CDR3 DNA is TGTGCCAGCAGCCCAACCCACACAACGGATGGCAATCAGCCCCAGCATTTT.